The rows below give T cell receptor beta chains drawn from one sample of a study of vaccination effects on CD4 cells after COVID-19. The protocol was immunoSEQ multiplex PCR, while the TCRdb copy is restricted to in-frame clones and leaves out a portion. The table lists around 30,000 clones, approximately 75% of them singletons. No antigen has been identified for these receptors. The sample here was CD4+ T cells from PBMCs cultured with HCoV-229E spike peptides, taken after COVID-19 vaccination. The receptors shown here come from a human donor who received a COVID-19 vaccine. Each CDR3 is given with its conserved first and last residue. The D gene is left open where the match is weak. Some rows mark clone size as missing; the rest say once, few, many or name a class of expanded clone.

-	TRBJ2-3	-	TRBV7-2	TGTGCCAGCAGCGCGGGATTTGGTGGAGATACGCAGTATTTT	CASSAGFGGDTQYF
-	TRBJ2-7	-	TRBV7-2	TGTGCCAGCAGCTTATCATACGAGCAGTACTTC	CASSLSYEQYF
few	TRBJ2-7	-	TRBV11-2	TGTGCCAGCAGCTTCTCGACAGGCCCCTCTACCTACGAGCAGTACTTC	CASSFSTGPSTYEQYF
-	TRBJ1-3	-	TRBV20-1	TGCAGTGGTTATGCTGGAAACACCATATATTTT	CSGYAGNTIYF
-	TRBJ1-2	TRBD1	TRBV5-4	TGTGCCATTAGGACAGGTCTAAACTATGGCTACACCTTC	CAIRTGLNYGYTF
-	TRBJ1-4	TRBD1	TRBV4-1	TGCGCCAGCAGCCAACCCACCGGGACAGAAAAGGAAAAACTGTTTTTT	CASSQPTGTEKEKLFF
-	TRBJ1-4	TRBD1	TRBV3-1/TRBV3-2	TGTGCCAGCAGCCCCTCAATCCGGGACAGCGGGCGAAAAGAGGAAAAACTGTTTTTT	CASSPSIRDSGRKEEKLFF
-	TRBJ1-1	-	TRBV14	TGTGCCAGCAGCCAAGTAGCAGGGGAAGCTGAAGCTTTCTTT	CASSQVAGEAEAFF
-	TRBJ1-5	-	TRBV7-2	TGTGCCAGCAGCTACTCAGGGGTTCAGCCCCAGCATTTT	CASSYSGVQPQHF
few	TRBJ2-7	-	TRBV18	TGTGCCAGCTCACCCCCGGGACAACCCAACGAGCAGTACTTC	CASSPPGQPNEQYF
-	TRBJ1-4	TRBD1	TRBV19	TGTGCCACTTCCGGGACAGAGAATGAAAAACTGTTTTTT	CATSGTENEKLFF
large	TRBJ1-2	-	TRBV20-1	TGCAGTGCTAGTAGGGGCAGGGGAATGGATGGCTACACCTTC	CSASRGRGMDGYTF
once	TRBJ2-4	TRBD1	TRBV11-2	TGTGCCAGCAGCTCGCGACAGGGTTTAGTCAAAAACATTCAGTACTTC	CASSSRQGLVKNIQYF
-	TRBJ2-2	-	TRBV5-1	TGCGCCAGCAGCTTGGAGTTAGCGGACACCGGGGAGCTGTTTTTT	CASSLELADTGELFF
few	TRBJ1-1	-	TRBV5-1	TGCGCCAGCAGTGGACCGTCCAACGCTGAAGCTTTCTTT	CASSGPSNAEAFF
-	TRBJ2-7	-	TRBV15	TGTGCCACCAGCAGAGATGGGGGGTACCGCGAGCAGTACTTC	CATSRDGGYREQYF
few	TRBJ2-3	-	TRBV30	TGTGCCTGGAGTTTGACCACAGATACGCAGTATTTT	CAWSLTTDTQYF
hyperexpanded	TRBJ2-4	TRBD1	TRBV3-1/TRBV3-2	TGTGCCAGCAGCGTGGACAGGGGGAAAAACATTCAGTACTTC	CASSVDRGKNIQYF
-	TRBJ2-7	-	TRBV6-5	TGTGCCAGCAGTTTTTCTTACAGCTCCTACGAGCAGTACTTC	CASSFSYSSYEQYF
few	TRBJ1-5	-	TRBV5-1	TGCGCCAGCAGCTTGGTTGATCAGCCCCAGCATTTT	CASSLVDQPQHF
few	TRBJ1-2	TRBD1	TRBV4-2	TGTGCCAGCAGCCAACCGGACAGGGCAAGCTATGGCTACACCTTC	CASSQPDRASYGYTF
-	TRBJ2-1	TRBD2	TRBV5-1	TGCGCCAGCAGCTTGGAACGACGACGAGGCCTAGCGGGTTTTCGAGGGTACAATGAGCAGTTCTTC	CASSLERRRGLAGFRGYNEQFF
-	TRBJ1-1	-	TRBV5-1	TGCGCCAGCAGCCCGGATGCCCAAGTGAGTGAAGCTTTCTTT	CASSPDAQVSEAFF
-	TRBJ1-6	-	TRBV6-1	TGTGCCAGCAGTGAAAGGATGGCAGTAAATTCACCCCTCCACTTT	CASSERMAVNSPLHF
-	TRBJ1-2	TRBD1	TRBV19	TGTGCCAGTAGTCCCGACAGGGTTTATGGTGGCTACACCTTC	CASSPDRVYGGYTF
-	TRBJ2-7	-	TRBV15	TGTGCCACCAGCAGAGAGTCCCTCCAAACGATAGGACCCTACGAGCAGTACTTC	CATSRESLQTIGPYEQYF
-	TRBJ1-1	TRBD1	TRBV28	TGTGCCAGCAGTTTATCCCCGCAGGGGGTGAGGACTGAAGCTTTCTTT	CASSLSPQGVRTEAFF
-	TRBJ2-3	-	TRBV18	TGTGCCAGCTCAAACACAGATACGCAGTATTTT	CASSNTDTQYF
-	TRBJ2-7	-	TRBV7-9	TGTGCCAGCAGCCCCAAAGGCGATCGGACCATGGGGACGGAGCAGTACTTC	CASSPKGDRTMGTEQYF
-	TRBJ1-3	-	TRBV18	TGTGCCAGCTCATGGGACACGAGCTCTGGAAACATCATATATTTT	CASSWDTSSGNIIYF
-	TRBJ1-4	-	TRBV6-1	TGTGCCAGCAGTGAACTAGATATGTATGAAAAACTGTTTTTT	CASSELDMYEKLFF
-	TRBJ2-2	TRBD1	TRBV29-1	TGCAGCGCGGGGACAGGGAGGCCCGGGGAGCTGTTTTTT	CSAGTGRPGELFF
-	TRBJ1-2	TRBD1	TRBV5-8	TGTGCCAGCAGCGCCAGGACAGGACGGCTTAACTATGGCTACACCTTC	CASSARTGRLNYGYTF
once	TRBJ2-7	-	TRBV5-1	TGCGCCAGCAGCTTGGATGGTTGGGCAGGGGGAGGCTACGAGCAGTACTTC	CASSLDGWAGGGYEQYF
-	TRBJ1-1	-	TRBV7-9	TGTGCCAGCAGCTTAGGGGGGGTTAGGACTGAAGCTTTCTTT	CASSLGGVRTEAFF
few	TRBJ1-1	TRBD1	TRBV3-1/TRBV3-2	TGTGCCAGCAGCCGTGGACAGGGGTGGACTGAAGCTTTCTTT	CASSRGQGWTEAFF
-	TRBJ1-2	-	TRBV4-1	TGCGCCAGCAGCCAACCGAAGGCCCCCAGAAGGACTAACTATGGCTACACCTTC	CASSQPKAPRRTNYGYTF
-	TRBJ2-7	-	TRBV2	TGTGCCAGCAGTGTCCCAGGGATACTAGACGAGCAGTACTTC	CASSVPGILDEQYF
few	TRBJ2-2	TRBD2	TRBV11-3	TGTGCCAGCAGCTTAGAGCAGTCCGGGACTAGATCTACCGGGGAGCTGTTTTTT	CASSLEQSGTRSTGELFF
-	TRBJ1-4	TRBD1	TRBV2	TGTGCCAGCTGTTGGGACAGACCAACTAATGAAAAACTGTTTTTT	CASCWDRPTNEKLFF
few	TRBJ2-7	TRBD1	TRBV2	TGTGCCAGCAGTGTTCCCGCTTTCGGACAGGGGCTTACCTACGAGCAGTACTTC	CASSVPAFGQGLTYEQYF
-	TRBJ1-2	TRBD1	TRBV19	TGTGCCAGTAGTATGGGACAGGGGCTAACTACGTATGGCTACACCTTC	CASSMGQGLTTYGYTF
-	TRBJ2-5	TRBD2	TRBV5-6	TGTGCCAGCAGCTCTCGGACTAGCGGGGGTCAGGAGACCCAGTACTTC	CASSSRTSGGQETQYF
-	TRBJ1-1	-	TRBV2	TGTGCCAGCAGTGTGGAGCAGGCTGGGGGCACTGAAGCTTTCTTT	CASSVEQAGGTEAFF
-	TRBJ1-3	-	TRBV14	TGTGCCAGCAGCTCAGGACAGCTCCTCTATGGAAACACCATATATTTT	CASSSGQLLYGNTIYF
-	TRBJ1-3	-	TRBV5-1	TGCGCCAGCAGCCCCGGACACAGGAACTCTGGAAACACCATATATTTT	CASSPGHRNSGNTIYF